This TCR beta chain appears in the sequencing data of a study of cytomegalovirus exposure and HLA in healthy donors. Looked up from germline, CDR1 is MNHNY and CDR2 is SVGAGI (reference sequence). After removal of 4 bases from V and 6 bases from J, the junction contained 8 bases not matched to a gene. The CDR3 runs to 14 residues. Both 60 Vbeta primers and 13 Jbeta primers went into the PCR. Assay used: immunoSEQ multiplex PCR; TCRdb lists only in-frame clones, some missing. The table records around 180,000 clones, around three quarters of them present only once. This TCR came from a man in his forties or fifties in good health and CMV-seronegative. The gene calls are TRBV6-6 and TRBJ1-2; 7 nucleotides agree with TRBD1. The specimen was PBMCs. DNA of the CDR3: TGTGCCAGCAGTTGGCCCTCACAGGGGAATGGCTACACCTTC. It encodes CASSWPSQGNGYTF.